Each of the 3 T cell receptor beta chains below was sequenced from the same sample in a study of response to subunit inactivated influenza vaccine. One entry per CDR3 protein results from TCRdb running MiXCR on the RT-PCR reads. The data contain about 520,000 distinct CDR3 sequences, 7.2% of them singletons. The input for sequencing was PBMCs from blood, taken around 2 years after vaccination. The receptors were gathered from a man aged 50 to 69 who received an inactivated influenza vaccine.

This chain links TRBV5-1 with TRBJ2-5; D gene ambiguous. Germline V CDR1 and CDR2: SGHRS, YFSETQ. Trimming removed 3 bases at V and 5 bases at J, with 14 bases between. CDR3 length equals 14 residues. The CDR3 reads CASSWFRPWETQYF. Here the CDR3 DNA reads TGCGCCAGCAGCTGGTTTAGGCCATGGGAGACCCAGTACTTC.

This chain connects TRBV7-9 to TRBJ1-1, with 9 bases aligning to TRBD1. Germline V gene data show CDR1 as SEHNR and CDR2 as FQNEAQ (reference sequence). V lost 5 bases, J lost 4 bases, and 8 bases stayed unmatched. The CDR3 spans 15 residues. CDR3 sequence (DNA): TGTGCCAGCAGCACCGAGGGGACAGGGTCCACTGAAGCTTTCTTT. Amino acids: CASSTEGTGSTEAFF.

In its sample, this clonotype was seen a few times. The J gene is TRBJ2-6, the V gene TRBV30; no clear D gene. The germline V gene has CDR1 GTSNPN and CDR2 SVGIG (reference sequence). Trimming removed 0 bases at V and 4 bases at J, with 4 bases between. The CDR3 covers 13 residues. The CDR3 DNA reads TGTGCCTGGAGTGTGGGCGGGGCCAACGTCCTGACTTTC. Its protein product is CAWSVGGANVLTF.